The subject of this entry is one TCR beta chain. The data were produced by immunoSEQ multiplex PCR, yet TCRdb's version contains in-frame clones alone and is incomplete. Among hundreds of thousands of clones listed, approximately 81% were seen once. CDR3 length: 12 amino acids. V dropped 5 bases and J dropped 10; count of bases not matched to a gene: 5. In germline, CDR1 is MNHEY, CDR2 SMNVEV (reference sequence). The sample comes from a study of blood T cell repertoires in COVID-19. Recruits, aged about 18 to 100 years, lived in under 25 US areas. This sequence originates from a man in his forties who had recovered from COVID-19. This chain links TRBV27 with TRBJ2-1; 7 nucleotides align to TRBD2. The sequenced sample consisted of PBMCs or T cells enriched from blood (not recorded which). The DNA of the CDR3 is TGTGCCAGCAGTACGGGACTACTGGAGCAGTTCTTC. Its translation: CASSTGLLEQFF.